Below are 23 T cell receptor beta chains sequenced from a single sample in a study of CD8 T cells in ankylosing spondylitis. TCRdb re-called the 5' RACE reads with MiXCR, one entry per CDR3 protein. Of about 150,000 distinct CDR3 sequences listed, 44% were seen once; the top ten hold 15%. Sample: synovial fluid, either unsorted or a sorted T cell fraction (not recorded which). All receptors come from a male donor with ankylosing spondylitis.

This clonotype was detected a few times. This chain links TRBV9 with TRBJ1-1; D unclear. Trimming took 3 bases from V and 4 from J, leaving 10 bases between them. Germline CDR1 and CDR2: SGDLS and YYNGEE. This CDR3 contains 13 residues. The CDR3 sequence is CASSDLRGTEAFF. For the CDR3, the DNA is TGTGCCAGCAGCGACCTACGGGGCACTGAAGCTTTCTTT.

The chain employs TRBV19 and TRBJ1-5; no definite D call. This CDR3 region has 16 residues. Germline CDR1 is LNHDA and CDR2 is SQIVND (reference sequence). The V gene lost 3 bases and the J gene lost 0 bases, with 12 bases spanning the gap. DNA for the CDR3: TGTGCCAGTAGTATCGAGGTCGGGTATAGCAATCAGCCCCAGCATTTT. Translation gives CASSIEVGYSNQPQHF.

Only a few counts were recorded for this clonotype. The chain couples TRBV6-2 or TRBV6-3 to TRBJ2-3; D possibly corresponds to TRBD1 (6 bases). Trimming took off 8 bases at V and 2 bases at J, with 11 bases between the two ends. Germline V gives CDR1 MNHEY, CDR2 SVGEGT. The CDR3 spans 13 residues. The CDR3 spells CASQRTVTDTQYF. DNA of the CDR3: TGTGCCAGCCAGCGGACAGTCACAGATACGCAGTATTTT.

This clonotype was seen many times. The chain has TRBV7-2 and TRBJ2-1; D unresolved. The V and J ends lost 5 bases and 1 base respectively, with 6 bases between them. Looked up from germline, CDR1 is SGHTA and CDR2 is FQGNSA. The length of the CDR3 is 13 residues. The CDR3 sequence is CASSPVSYNEQFF. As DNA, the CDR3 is TGTGCCAGCAGCCCCGTATCCTACAATGAGCAGTTCTTC.

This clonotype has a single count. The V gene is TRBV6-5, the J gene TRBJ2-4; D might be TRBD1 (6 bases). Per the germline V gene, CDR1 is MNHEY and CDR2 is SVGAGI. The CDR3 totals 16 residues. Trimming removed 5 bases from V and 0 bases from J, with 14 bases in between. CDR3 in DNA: TGTGCCAGCAGTACTCTCCGGGACACAGCCAAAAACATTCAGTACTTC. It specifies CASSTLRDTAKNIQYF.

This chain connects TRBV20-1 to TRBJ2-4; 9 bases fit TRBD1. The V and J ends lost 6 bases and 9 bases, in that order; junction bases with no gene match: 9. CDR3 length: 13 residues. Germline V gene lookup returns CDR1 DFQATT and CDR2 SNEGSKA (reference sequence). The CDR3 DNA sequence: TGCAGTGCCATCGGGACAGGGTCAGGCATTCAGTACTTC. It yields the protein CSAIGTGSGIQYF.

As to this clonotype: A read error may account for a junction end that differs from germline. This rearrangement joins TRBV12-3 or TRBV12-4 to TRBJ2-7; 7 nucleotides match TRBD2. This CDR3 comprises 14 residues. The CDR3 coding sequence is TGTGCCAGCAGCCGTGCGGGAGTCTCCCACGAGCAGTACTTC. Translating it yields CASSRAGVSHEQYF.

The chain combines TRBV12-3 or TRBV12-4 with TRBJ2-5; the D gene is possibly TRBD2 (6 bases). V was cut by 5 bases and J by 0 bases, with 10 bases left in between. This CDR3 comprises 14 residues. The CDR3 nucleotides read TGTGCCAGCAGTCTCACTAGCAACCAAGAGACCCAGTACTTC. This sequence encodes CASSLTSNQETQYF.

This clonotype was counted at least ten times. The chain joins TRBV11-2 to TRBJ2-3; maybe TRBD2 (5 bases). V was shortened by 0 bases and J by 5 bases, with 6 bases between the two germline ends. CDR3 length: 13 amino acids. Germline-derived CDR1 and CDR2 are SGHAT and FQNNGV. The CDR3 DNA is TGTGCCAGCAGCTTAGATCGGGGAGATACGCAGTATTTT. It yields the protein CASSLDRGDTQYF.

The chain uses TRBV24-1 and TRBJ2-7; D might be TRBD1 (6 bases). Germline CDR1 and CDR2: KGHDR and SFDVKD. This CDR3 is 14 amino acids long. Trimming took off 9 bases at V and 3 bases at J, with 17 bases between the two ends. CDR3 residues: CATSPGVGFYEQYF. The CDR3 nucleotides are TGTGCCACCTCACCAGGGGTTGGCTTCTACGAGCAGTACTTC.

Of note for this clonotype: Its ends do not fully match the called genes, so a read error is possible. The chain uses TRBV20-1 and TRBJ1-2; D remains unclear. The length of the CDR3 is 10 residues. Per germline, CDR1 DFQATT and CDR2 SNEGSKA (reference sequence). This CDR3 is CSARVPRRAF. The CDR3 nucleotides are TGCAGTGCTAGAGTTCCCCGCCGGGCCTTC.

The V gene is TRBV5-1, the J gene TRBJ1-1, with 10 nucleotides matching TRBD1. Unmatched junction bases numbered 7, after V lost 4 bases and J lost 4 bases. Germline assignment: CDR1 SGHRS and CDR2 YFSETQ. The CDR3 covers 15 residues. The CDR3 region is CASSPGTGVFTEAFF. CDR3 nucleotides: TGCGCCAGCAGCCCAGGGACAGGGGTATTCACTGAAGCTTTCTTT.

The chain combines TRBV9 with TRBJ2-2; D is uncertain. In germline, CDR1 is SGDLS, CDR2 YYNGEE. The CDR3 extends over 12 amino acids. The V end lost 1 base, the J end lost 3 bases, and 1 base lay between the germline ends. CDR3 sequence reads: CASSVYTGELFF. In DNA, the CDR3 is TGTGCCAGCAGCGTATACACCGGGGAGCTGTTTTTT.

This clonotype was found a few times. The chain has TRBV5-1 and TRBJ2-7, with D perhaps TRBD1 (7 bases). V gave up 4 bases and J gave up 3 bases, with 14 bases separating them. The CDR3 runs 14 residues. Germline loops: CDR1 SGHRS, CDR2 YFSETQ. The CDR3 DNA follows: TGCGCCAGCAGCCCTGCGGGACAGTTCTACGAGCAGTACTTC. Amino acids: CASSPAGQFYEQYF.

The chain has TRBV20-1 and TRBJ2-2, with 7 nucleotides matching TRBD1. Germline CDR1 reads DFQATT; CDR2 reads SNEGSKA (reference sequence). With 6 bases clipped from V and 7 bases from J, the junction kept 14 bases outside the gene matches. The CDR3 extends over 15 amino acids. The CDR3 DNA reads TGCAGTGCGTCTCGCTCCGGGACAGACAGCGGGGAGCTGTTTTTT. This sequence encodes CSASRSGTDSGELFF.

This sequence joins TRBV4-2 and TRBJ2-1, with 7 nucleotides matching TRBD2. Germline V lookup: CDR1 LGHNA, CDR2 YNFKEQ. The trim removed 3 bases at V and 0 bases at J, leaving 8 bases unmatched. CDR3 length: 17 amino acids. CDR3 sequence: CASSHRQAGTSYNEQFF. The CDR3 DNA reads TGTGCCAGCAGCCATAGGCAAGCGGGAACCTCCTACAATGAGCAGTTCTTC.

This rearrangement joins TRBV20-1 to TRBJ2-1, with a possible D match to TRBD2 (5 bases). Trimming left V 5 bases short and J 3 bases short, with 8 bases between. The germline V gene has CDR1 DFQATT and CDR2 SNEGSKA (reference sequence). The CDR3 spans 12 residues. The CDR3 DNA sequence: TGCAGTGCTCTCCGGGGCTACAATGAGCAGTTCTTC. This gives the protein CSALRGYNEQFF.

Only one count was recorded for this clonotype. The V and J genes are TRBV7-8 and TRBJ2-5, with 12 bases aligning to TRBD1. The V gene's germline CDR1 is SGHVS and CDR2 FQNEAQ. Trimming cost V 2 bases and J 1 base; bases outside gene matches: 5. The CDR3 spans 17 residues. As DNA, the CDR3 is TGTGCCAGCAGCTTAAGACTGGGACAGGGGGCCCAAGAGACCCAGTACTTC. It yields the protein CASSLRLGQGAQETQYF.

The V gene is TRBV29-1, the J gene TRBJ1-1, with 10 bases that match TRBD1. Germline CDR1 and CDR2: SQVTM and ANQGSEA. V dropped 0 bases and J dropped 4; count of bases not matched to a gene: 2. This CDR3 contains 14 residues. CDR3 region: CSVEEGTGATEAFF. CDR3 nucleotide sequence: TGCAGCGTTGAAGAAGGGACAGGGGCCACTGAAGCTTTCTTT.

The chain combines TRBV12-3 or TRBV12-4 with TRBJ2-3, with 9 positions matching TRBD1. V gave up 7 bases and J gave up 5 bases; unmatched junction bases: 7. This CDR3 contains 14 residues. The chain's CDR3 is CASTSGQGQDTQYF. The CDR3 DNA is TGTGCCAGCACCTCGGGACAGGGCCAAGATACGCAGTATTTT.

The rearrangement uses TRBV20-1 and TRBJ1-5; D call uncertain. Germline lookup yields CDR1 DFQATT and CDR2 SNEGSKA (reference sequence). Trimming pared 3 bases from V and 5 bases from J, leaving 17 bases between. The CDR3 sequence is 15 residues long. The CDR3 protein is CSARPPRQRHQPQHF. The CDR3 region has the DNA TGCAGTGCTAGGCCCCCGCGGCAAAGGCATCAGCCCCAGCATTTT.

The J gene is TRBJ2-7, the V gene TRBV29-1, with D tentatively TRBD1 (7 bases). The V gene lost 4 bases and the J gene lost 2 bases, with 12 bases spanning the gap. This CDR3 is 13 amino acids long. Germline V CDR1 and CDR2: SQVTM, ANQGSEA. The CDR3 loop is CSVARGRTYEQYF. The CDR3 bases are TGCAGCGTTGCCAGGGGGAGGACCTACGAGCAGTACTTC.

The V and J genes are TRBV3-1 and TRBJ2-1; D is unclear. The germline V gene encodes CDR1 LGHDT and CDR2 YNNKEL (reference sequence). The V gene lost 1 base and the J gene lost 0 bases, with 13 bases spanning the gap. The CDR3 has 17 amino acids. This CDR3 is CASSQVAAANSYNEQFF. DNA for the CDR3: TGTGCCAGCAGCCAAGTCGCCGCAGCGAACTCCTACAATGAGCAGTTCTTC.